The next 20 T cell receptor beta chains were all read from a single sample in a study of regulatory T cells in long-lasting Graves disease. iRepertoire HTBI primers and Arm-PCR of CDR3 regions built TCR beta libraries. Each CDR3 protein is one row after TCRdb ran MiXCR on the multiplex PCR reads. The sample shows roughly 440,000 distinct CDR3 sequences, approximately 16% of them seen only once. Described time point: newly diagnosed GD, antithyroid drugs for less than 3 months. Scientists built the TCR library using RNA that was extracted from PBMCs. The same sample was also used in a study of T cells in Graves' hyperthyroidism and ophthalmopathy.

This sample comprised peripheral blood mononuclear cells (PBMCs), obtained at new diagnosis, from a patient treated with antithyroid drugs. These TCRs come from a woman aged 18-30 years with Graves disease.

This clonotype has at least ten counts. The CDR3 DNA sequence: TGTGCCAGCAGCCGGACTAGCGGGATACCCTACGAGCAGTACTTC. It codes for CASSRTSGIPYEQYF. The gene calls are TRBV11-2 and TRBJ2-7, with TRBD2 identical over 12 bases. V shed 5 bases and J 2 bases; nucleotides not matched to a gene: 4. CDR1 is SGHAT and CDR2 is FQNNGV in the germline V gene. This CDR3 has 15 amino acids. Based on the CDR3 plus reference TRBV11-2 and TRBJ2-7, the full variable domain is EAGVAQSPRYKIIEKRQSVAFWCNPISGHATLYWYQQILGQGPKLLIQFQNNGVVDDSQLPKDRFSAERLKGVDSTLKIQPAKLEDSAVYLCASSRTSGIPYEQYFGPGTRLTVT.

In the case of this clonotype: A read error may explain this, as a much larger clone is one base away. The rearrangement links TRBV29-1 to TRBJ2-1; D perhaps matches TRBD1 (6 bases). Germline values: CDR1 SQVTM, CDR2 ANQGSEA. Trimming took off 5 bases at V and 10 bases at J, with 18 bases between the two ends. This CDR3 contains 13 residues. The CDR3 sequence: CSVRAGASYEQFF. For the CDR3, the DNA is TGCAGCGTTCGGGCAGGGGCGAGTTACGAGCAGTTCTTC.

This chain uses TRBV20-1 with TRBJ2-1, with 12 bases that match TRBD2. Germline V gene sequence: CDR1 DFQATT, CDR2 SNEGSKA (reference sequence). The CDR3 has 15 amino acids. The ends lost 6 bases at V and 4 bases at J; junction bases unmatched: 7. The CDR3 DNA follows: TGCAGTGCCCAATGGACTAGCGGGGCTTACAATGAGCAGTTCTTC. This translates into CSAQWTSGAYNEQFF.

This clonotype was counted many times. The CDR3 sequence: CASSPPRQGYNEQFF. The CDR3 DNA is TGTGCCAGCTCACCACCGAGGCAGGGTTACAATGAGCAGTTCTTC. The V call is TRBV18, the J call TRBJ2-1; D is possibly TRBD1 (5 bases). This CDR3 region has 15 residues. Germline CDR1 and CDR2: KGHSH and LQKENI. V lost 0 bases, J lost 4 bases, and 10 bases lay in between.

This clonotype was observed at least ten times. This chain links TRBV27 with TRBJ2-7; D possibly corresponds to TRBD1 (5 bases). Germline V gene lookup returns CDR1 MNHEY and CDR2 SMNVEV (reference sequence). This CDR3 has 15 residues. Between the trimmed V and J ends, which lost 7 bases and 2 bases, there was a span of 18 bases. The CDR3 is CASMIFRETTYEQYF. CDR3 sequence (DNA): TGTGCCAGCATGATATTCAGGGAAACGACCTACGAGCAGTACTTC.

This clonotype showed up just a few times. Germline and junction disagree at one end, which may indicate a read error. The chain combines TRBV2 with TRBJ2-7, with D perhaps matching TRBD1 or TRBD2 (6 bases each). Germline values: CDR1 SNHLY, CDR2 FYNNEI. The CDR3 runs to 11 residues. The CDR3 bases are TGTGCCAGCAAGTACGGGGGCGCCTGGAACTTC. Translated: CASKYGGAWNF.

This clonotype was detected many times. CDR3 bases: TGCGCCAGCAGACAGGGAAGTGCCTACGAGCAGTACTTC. This encodes CASRQGSAYEQYF. The rearrangement uses TRBV5-1 and TRBJ2-7, with D maybe TRBD1 (6 bases). V lost 5 bases and J 2 bases, leaving 11 bases between the germline ends. The CDR3 is made up of 13 amino acids. Germline V CDR1 and CDR2: SGHRS, YFSETQ.

The chain joins TRBV28 to TRBJ2-1; 12 bases fit TRBD2. Trimming cost V 3 bases and J 6 bases; bases outside gene matches: 6. The CDR3 loop spans 16 amino acids. Per germline, CDR1 MDHEN and CDR2 SYDVKM. The CDR3 reads CASSFLSSGRANEQFF. For the CDR3, the DNA is TGTGCCAGCAGTTTTCTGTCTAGCGGGAGGGCCAATGAGCAGTTCTTC. The full variable domain, in which reference TRBV28 and TRBJ2-1 provide the parts outside the CDR3, is DVKVTQSSRYLVKRTGEKVFLECVQDMDHENMFWYRQDPGLGLRLIYFSYDVKMKEKGDIPEGYSVSREKKERFSLILESASTNQTSMYLCASSFLSSGRANEQFFGPGTRLTVL.

The genes are TRBV27 and TRBJ1-5; maybe TRBD1 (5 bases). This CDR3 has 16 residues. Trimming left V 5 bases short and J 0 bases short, with 14 bases between. Germline V CDR1 and CDR2: MNHEY, SMNVEV (reference sequence). The CDR3 nucleotides are TGTGCCAGCAGTCCACAACGGGACGCTAGCAATCAGCCCCAGCATTTT. This translates into CASSPQRDASNQPQHF.

For the CDR3, the DNA is TGTGCCAGCAGTGAAACTATCTCCTACGAGCAGTACTTC. This encodes CASSETISYEQYF. The chain carries TRBV6-1 and TRBJ2-7, with D unclear. The CDR3 is 13 amino acids. Germline CDR1 and CDR2: MNHNS and SASEGT. The ends were cut back, 2 bases at V and 0 bases at J, with 5 bases in the middle.

At least ten counts were recorded for this clonotype. The chain joins TRBV7-9 to TRBJ2-7; 7 nucleotides align to TRBD2. V lost 5 bases, J lost 0 bases, and 4 bases stayed unmatched. CDR1 and CDR2 (germline): SEHNR, FQNEAQ (reference sequence). The CDR3 totals 14 residues. CDR3 in DNA: TGTGCCAGCAGCCCTAGCGGTAACTCCTACGAGCAGTACTTC. This codes for CASSPSGNSYEQYF.

This clonotype was recorded at least ten times. The chain couples TRBV27 to TRBJ2-1, with D maybe TRBD1 (5 bases). The CDR3 is 12 residues long. The V end was cut by 10 bases, the J end by 9 bases, with 16 bases between. Germline V gene data show CDR1 as MNHEY and CDR2 as SMNVEV (reference sequence). This chain's CDR3 is CATRPRVGEQFF. CDR3 DNA sequence: TGTGCCACCCGGCCCAGGGTGGGTGAGCAGTTCTTC.

This clonotype was counted only a few times. The chain links TRBV6-1 to TRBJ2-3; no reliable D call. CDR3 length equals 16 residues. Trimming shortened V by 1 base and J by 2 bases, and 13 bases separated the two germline ends. In germline, CDR1 is MNHNS, CDR2 SASEGT. CDR3 in DNA: TGTGCCAGCAGTGAAGGGGCAGACCGGCCCACAGATACGCAGTATTTT. Translated, it gives CASSEGADRPTDTQYF.

This clonotype was counted only a few times. The chain has TRBV6-5 and TRBJ2-5; possibly TRBD1 or TRBD2 for D (5 bases each). The V end lost 4 bases, the J end lost 2 bases, and 11 bases lay between the germline ends. Per germline, CDR1 MNHEY and CDR2 SVGAGI. The CDR3 runs to 14 residues. The CDR3 spells CASSSGLGQETQYF. In DNA form, the CDR3 reads TGTGCCAGCAGTTCGGGGCTTGGACAAGAGACCCAGTACTTC.

The chain joins TRBV5-1 to TRBJ2-2; no clear D. Germline CDR1 is SGHRS and CDR2 is YFSETQ. V lost 4 bases to trimming and J lost 7 bases, with 14 bases between them. The CDR3 loop spans 14 amino acids. The CDR3 here is CASSRSLAIGELFF. CDR3 bases: TGCGCCAGCAGCAGGTCTTTAGCAATCGGGGAGCTGTTTTTT. Full variable domain (outside the CDR3, taken from reference TRBV5-1 and TRBJ2-2): KAGVTQTPRYLIKTRGQQVTLSCSPISGHRSVSWYQQTPGQGLQFLFEYFSETQRNKGNFPGRFSGRQFSNSRSEMNVSTLELGDSALYLCASSRSLAIGELFFGEGSRLTVL.

In this sample, this clonotype turned up many times. This sequence joins TRBV11-1 and TRBJ1-2; TRBD1 is a possible D gene (5 bases). CDR3 length: 14 residues. Trimming stripped 2 bases from V and 7 bases from J, with 14 bases between. Germline CDR1 reads SGHAT; CDR2 reads FQDESV (reference sequence). CDR3 sequence: CASSLSRESAGYTF. The CDR3 DNA follows: TGTGCCAGCAGCTTATCCAGGGAGTCTGCTGGCTACACCTTC.

This clonotype came up a few times. This CDR3 is CASSFRGTSDEQFF. CDR3 nucleotide sequence: TGTGCCAGCAGTTTTCGCGGGACGTCGGATGAGCAGTTCTTC. This rearrangement joins TRBV6-5 to TRBJ2-1, with D possibly TRBD2 on 6 matching bases. Looked up from germline, CDR1 is MNHEY and CDR2 is SVGAGI. This CDR3 spans 14 amino acids. V lost 4 bases and J lost 8, with 15 bases in between.

The chain has TRBV6-2 or TRBV6-3 and TRBJ1-1, with D tentatively TRBD1 (5 bases). Germline loops: CDR1 MNHEY, CDR2 SVGEGT. The germline V and J ends were trimmed by 5 bases and 0 bases, with 13 bases remaining between them. The CDR3 runs 15 residues. CDR3 nucleotide sequence: TGTGCCAGCAGTGACGTTGGGGGGATGAACACTGAAGCTTTCTTT. This sequence encodes CASSDVGGMNTEAFF.

This clonotype was detected a few times. The chain joins TRBV29-1 to TRBJ1-5; a weak D match, TRBD1 (5 bases). Germline values: CDR1 SQVTM, CDR2 ANQGSEA. V lost 6 bases and J lost 0, with 9 bases in between. This CDR3 comprises 13 residues. CDR3 amino acids: CSVGDGSNQPQHF. The CDR3, as DNA: TGCAGCGTGGGGGACGGTAGCAATCAGCCCCAGCATTTT.

A remark on this clonotype: Since a much larger clone is just one base distant, this may be a read error. V usage is TRBV7-2 and J usage is TRBJ1-3, with unresolved D. Trimming took off 1 base at V and 2 bases at J, with 9 bases between the two ends. In germline, CDR1 is SGHTA, CDR2 FQGNSA. The CDR3 runs 15 residues. The CDR3 is CASSLEAGPGNTIYF. The CDR3 DNA sequence: TGTGCCAGCAGCTTAGAAGCAGGTCCTGGAAACACCATATATTTT.